This T cell receptor (beta chain) was observed in a study of cytomegalovirus exposure and HLA in healthy donors (dated by TCRdb to 2016 to 2017). A note on the overall study: According to an earlier analysis of several hundred of the donors, 150 million to 200 million T cells yielded 95 million to 140 million unique TCR beta sequences and 276 Gb of sequence data. HLA typing covered class I and class II loci at four-digit resolution. The T cell repertoires of under 750 subjects were profiled by immunosequencing and related to cytomegalovirus serostatus. To decide whether each TCR beta V gene segment behaved as functional or pseudogenic, an earlier analysis of some 600 of the donors relied on high-throughput TCR beta sequencing. An early release covering roughly 580 HLA-typed donors comprised around 300 gigabases of sequencing data and around 85 million unique TCR sequences. The later analysis used no new phenotypic data to find candidate immune exposures, relying instead on TCR beta sequences and their occurrence across donors. High-throughput TCR immunosequencing, statistical association of individual TCRs with disease status, and machine learning were combined to predict cytomegalovirus infection status. The study aimed to test whether signatures of past pathogen exposure could be identified by cataloging public T cell receptors. The genetic ancestry cluster associated with self-reported Caucasian donors included around four fifths of the roughly 400 genotyped donors. Among some 400 genotyped donors of the cohort, an average of approximately 200,000 unique TCR beta nucleotide sequences was sequenced per donor, of which about 19% were non-productive. Every repertoire in the discovery cohort had been generated on one and the same sequencing platform. A later analysis re-examined previously published TCR beta repertoires from more than 600 donors and added high-resolution HLA genotyping to investigate patterns of TCR occurrence. The number of donors typed differed by locus, with 629-630 for A, B, C, DRB1 and DQB1, roughly 550 for DQA1, over 600 for DPA1, and around 460 for DPB1. Four or five DR-DQ haplotypes were treated as single units for association and clustering because of strong linkage in the cohort. Donor age, sex, ethnicity and CMV serostatus were compiled together with the repertoire data. Besides the first cohort of approximately 670 subjects, a separate validation cohort made up of roughly 120 different subjects was used. In a later genetic analysis, genome-wide SNP genotypes for about three fifths of the roughly 670 donors were used, and that subset was treated as a discovery cohort. What the work shows at the level of the full study, not this receptor alone: Because HLA typing was unavailable for some donors at each locus, only the typed subset was used in association tests. Across donors, most TCR sequences were observed very rarely, whereas some public TCRs were present in many individuals. In both the original and validation cohorts, the classifier was reported to diagnose cytomegalovirus status with high specificity and sensitivity. According to a later analysis, parvovirus B19, influenza, CMV and Epstein-Barr virus appeared linked to several top co-occurrence clusters. Immune exposure information for the cohort was limited to CMV serostatus. A cluster of highly shared sequence variants was judged likely to represent a technical artifact of the sequencing pipeline. Compared with the roughly 700-donor mean, donors in an Asian-associated ancestry cluster had fewer N-insertions in productive TCRs, according to a later genetic analysis. Linkage disequilibrium might explain the correlated functional status among segregating V segments, but an unknown experimental factor could not be ruled out. About 17 rarely observed V segments, including chromosome 9 orphons, were excluded from the earlier analysis of about 600 of the donors because counts were too low. This cohort had only TCR beta chains sequenced, and the lack of alpha or paired-chain data limited which features could be detected. The presence/absence analyses assumed that sequencing depth was roughly uniform across donors, and that assumption may not be true. In a later genetic analysis, a missense DCLRE1C variant was associated with V-gene and J-gene trimming of TCR beta chains, and the association was replicated in an independent cohort. Assigning TCR associations to individual alleles was difficult when HLA alleles, especially DR and DQ, strongly co-occurred. In a later analysis, TCR association rates were found to vary across HLA loci, with the most associated TCRs seen for DRB1 alleles and the fewest for HLA-C alleles. A further reported finding was that TCR beta sequences accurately predicted the HLA-A and HLA-B alleles for most subjects in the first cohort. A total of fewer than 200 TCR beta chains were listed by the study as associated with cytomegalovirus. Specific HLA alleles were associated with more than 15,000 TCR beta sequences at a false discovery rate of 0.05 in a later analysis. A few of the identified cytomegalovirus-associated TCR beta chains were confirmed in vitro to be specific for cytomegalovirus antigens. In an earlier analysis of under 600 of the donors, most TCR beta V segments were observed in productive rearrangements about 87% or about 30% of the time, broadly matching IMGT annotations. It was suggested by the authors that the approach could potentially be generalized to other disease states and immunological phenotypes. Some IMGT-functional V segments, including TRBV6-2 and TRBV6-3, could not be told apart with the 87-base-pair reads, so those segments were excluded. In a later analysis, HLA-associated TCR beta chains showed more clonal expansion and lower generation probabilities than non-associated chains that were equally common. According to a later analysis, most CMV-associated TCR beta chains appeared to be HLA-restricted, and the HLA associations seemed to be driven largely by CMV exposure.

Libraries were built with the immunoSEQ multiplex PCR assay. The multiplex PCR relied on a mix of 60 forward primers for TCR Vbeta segments and 13 reverse primers for TCR Jbeta segments. The CDR3 region of rearranged TCR beta genes was amplified from genomic DNA with a multiplex PCR assay. On the Illumina HiSeq System, the amplified TCR beta libraries were sequenced as 87-base-pair reads. Per the source publication's procedure: A later analysis counted approximately 76 million unique TCR beta chains across the 666 repertoires, and around 9.9 million of these chains were shared by at least two donors. A nearest-neighbor algorithm error-corrected the raw reads and collapsed the reads into unique sequences, merging closely related sequences to remove PCR and sequencing errors. CDR3 sequences were aligned to IMGT reference sequences to assign V, D and J gene segments. For a sequence to be retained, a match of at least six nucleotides to both a V gene segment and a J gene segment was required. Rearrangements were called productive when the CDR3 lacked stop codons and stayed in frame with V and J; all others were non-productive. CDR3 was defined according to IMGT convention as the region running from the second conserved V-encoded cysteine to the conserved J-encoded phenylalanine. The earlier analysis of fewer than 700 of the donors excluded sequences that lacked an unambiguous match to a single V gene segment. In an earlier analysis of some 590 of the donors, V segments were called functional above 56.7% productive rearrangements and were called segregating when the between-donor standard deviation exceeded 5%. A statistical classification framework was developed to diagnose cytomegalovirus status using the catalog of TCR beta chain sequences. In a later analysis, V and J genes were assigned by comparing TCR nucleotide sequences against IMGT/GENE-DB human TR gene sequences. The TCRdist pipeline was used in a later analysis to assign CDR3 sequences and most-parsimonious VDJ recombination scenarios. In a later analysis, each TCR beta chain was defined by its CDR3 amino acid sequence together with its V-gene family, and reads lacking a unique V-gene family were excluded. In a later analysis, 450 to 600 highly shared, low-generation-probability nucleotide sequences were removed to address suspected cross-contamination and a sequencing artifact. In a later analysis, a clonal expansion index for each public chain was calculated from normalized within-repertoire ranks of inferred template counts. In a later analysis, generation probabilities were computed using a VDJ recombination model fitted to out-of-frame rearrangements, and the results were checked against IGoR. In a later analysis, hypergeometric tests were used to score TCR-TCR, TCR-HLA and TCR-CMV co-occurrence, with a repertoire-size bias correction applied to TCR pairs. False discovery rates were estimated in a later analysis by permuting HLA or CMV assignments 20 times. In a later analysis, co-occurring TCRs were grouped with DBSCAN, and TCRdist sequence similarity was added when clustering was performed within HLA-allele-positive subsets. Co-occurrence clustering excluded repertoires with fewer than 30,000 or more than 120,000 public chains, plus five with anomalous nucleotide sharing. TCRdb's version of the immuneACCESS table is confined to in-frame rearrangements and falls short of the full clone set. An unresolved V gene accounts for under half of the shortfall where checked; the remainder is of unknown origin. D and trimming come from the DNA, and the V and J calls and clone size come from that table. The table for this sample lists approximately 120,000 clones; around three quarters of them were counted only once. More than 1% of the sample is held by the ten biggest clonotypes.

Regarding this clone: Its specific antigen is unknown. The input lacks base qualities; no much larger clone sits a single base away.

The cohort consisted of 666 healthy bone marrow donors. At the time of sampling, every cohort member was nominally healthy, though immune exposures that went unrecorded were likely present. The donor tested CMV seronegative, placing the donor among the 350 to 400 seronegative members of the cohort. A peripheral blood sample was provided by each donor, and peripheral blood mononuclear cells were used for TCR beta sequencing. The Qiagen DNeasy Blood Extraction Kit was used to extract genomic DNA from the blood cell samples. Trimming takes 5 bases off V and 1 base off J; junction bases not matched to a gene: 8. Per the germline V gene, SGHAT is the CDR1 and FQNNGV is the CDR2. CDR3 length: 16 amino acids, cysteine to phenylalanine. Just the 48-base CDR3 DNA is kept, in frame starting at base 1.

The rearrangement combines TRBV11-2 with TRBJ1-2; TRBD1 agrees with 9 junctional bases. The source of this sequence is a female donor in good health and CMV-seronegative. Source material: PBMCs. The CDR3 here reads CASSHQRDRDNYGYTF. The DNA sequence follows: TGTGCCAGCAGCCACCAACGGGACAGGGATAACTATGGCTACACCTTC.